The 16 T cell receptor beta chains listed next were all sequenced from one sample in a study of shared clonotypes between healthy human individuals. The data were produced by immunoSEQ multiplex PCR, yet TCRdb's version contains in-frame clones alone and is incomplete. Of 400,000 or so clones detected, approximately 96% appear once; the ten largest clones hold around 0.29%. Material: memory CD8+ T cells sorted from blood. Subset meaning: CD45RO+ cells pooled with CCR7-negative TemRA cells. These receptors were collected from a man younger than 40 in good health.

The chain uses TRBV11-2 and TRBJ2-7, with D perhaps TRBD1 (5 bases). V was cut by 5 bases and J by 7 bases, with 21 bases left in between. This CDR3 has 15 amino acids. CDR1 and CDR2 (germline): SGHAT, FQNNGV. The DNA of the CDR3 is TGTGCCAGCAGCGAAAACAGGTTCTCGTCGGGTGAGCAGTACTTC. Translated, it gives CASSENRFSSGEQYF. The whole variable domain, filled in from reference TRBV11-2 and TRBJ2-7, reads EAGVAQSPRYKIIEKRQSVAFWCNPISGHATLYWYQQILGQGPKLLIQFQNNGVVDDSQLPKDRFSAERLKGVDSTLKIQPAKLEDSAVYLCASSENRFSSGEQYFGPGTRLTVT.

The rearrangement uses TRBV7-2 and TRBJ2-5, with 7 bases fitting TRBD1. The junction had 11 bases not matched to a gene; V was cut back by 4 bases and J by 0 bases. The CDR3 is made up of 17 amino acids. The germline CDR1 and CDR2 sequences are SGHTA and FQGNSA. The chain's CDR3 is CASSYKGQVIYQETQYF. The CDR3 DNA follows: TGTGCCAGCAGCTACAAAGGACAGGTCATATACCAAGAGACCCAGTACTTC.

The V gene is TRBV28, the J gene TRBJ2-1; 8 nucleotides agree with TRBD2. The CDR3 has 16 residues. Per germline, CDR1 MDHEN and CDR2 SYDVKM. V gave up 3 bases and J gave up 2 bases; unmatched junction bases: 6. The chain's CDR3 is CASSFTLAGTYNEQFF. The CDR3 region has the DNA TGTGCCAGCAGTTTTACCCTAGCGGGCACCTACAATGAGCAGTTCTTC.

The sample holds one count of this clone. V is TRBV5-6 and J is TRBJ2-2; 8 bases are shared with TRBD2. The V gene's germline CDR1 is SGHDT and CDR2 YYEEEE. CDR3 length: 15 residues. J lost 4 bases, V lost 2 bases, and 4 bases had no gene match. CDR3 sequence: CASSFLAGGTGELFF. The CDR3 nucleotides are TGTGCCAGCAGCTTTCTAGCGGGTGGCACCGGGGAGCTGTTTTTT. Using reference TRBV5-6 and TRBJ2-2 for the parts outside the CDR3, the full variable domain is DAGVTQSPTHLIKTRGQQVTLRCSPKSGHDTVSWYQQALGQGPQFIFQYYEEEERQRGNFPDRFSGHQFPNYSSELNVNALLLGDSALYLCASSFLAGGTGELFFGEGSRLTVL.

This chain uses TRBV7-9 with TRBJ2-7; 9 bases align to TRBD1. The CDR3 loop spans 15 amino acids. J lost 6 bases, V lost 10 bases, and 16 bases had no gene match. Germline assignment: CDR1 SEHNR and CDR2 FQNEAQ (reference sequence). The CDR3 loop is CATKRGTGFQGEQYF. CDR3 coding DNA: TGTGCCACCAAACGTGGGACAGGGTTTCAGGGCGAGCAGTACTTC.

This chain links TRBV14 with TRBJ2-7; TRBD1 matches at 7 bases. This CDR3 spans 15 amino acids. Germline assignment: CDR1 SGHDN and CDR2 FVKESK. J was trimmed by 2 bases and V by 4 bases; bases with no gene match: 8. CDR3 loop: CASSRSGTAAYEQYF. The DNA of the CDR3 is TGTGCCAGCAGCCGGTCCGGGACAGCAGCCTACGAGCAGTACTTC.

The V call is TRBV13, the J call TRBJ2-2, with 9 positions matching TRBD2. This CDR3 region has 17 residues. Germline V gene lookup returns CDR1 PRHDT and CDR2 FYEKMQ (reference sequence). V shed 0 bases, J shed 0 bases, and the junction held 2 bases outside the gene matches. The CDR3 bases are TGTGCCAGCAGCTTAGGTCTAGCGGGGACGAACACCGGGGAGCTGTTTTTT. Translating it yields CASSLGLAGTNTGELFF.

The CDR3 loop is CASSLGTSNTEAFF. The CDR3 nucleotides are TGTGCCAGCAGCCTCGGGACATCGAACACTGAAGCTTTCTTT. V and J are TRBV7-2 and TRBJ1-1; tentative D call: TRBD1 (6 bases). CDR3 length: 14 residues. CDR1 is SGHTA, CDR2 FQGNSA, per germline. The V gene lost 5 bases and the J gene lost 1 base, with 11 bases spanning the gap.

This chain uses TRBV30 with TRBJ2-3; 11 bases are shared with TRBD2. Germline assignment: CDR1 GTSNPN and CDR2 SVGIG (reference sequence). The CDR3 length is 16 residues. The J segment lost 5 bases and the V segment lost 0 bases, leaving 7 bases of the junction unmatched. The DNA for the CDR3 is TGTGCCTGGAGTGTATTACTAGCGGGAGATGGAGATACGCAGTATTTT. Amino acids: CAWSVLLAGDGDTQYF.

The J gene is TRBJ2-5, the V gene TRBV5-1; 10 nucleotides align to TRBD2. The trim removed 2 bases at V and 1 base at J, leaving 2 bases unmatched. CDR3 length: 15 residues. CDR1 and CDR2 (germline): SGHRS, YFSETQ. CDR3 loop: CASSFSGRLQETQYF. The DNA for the CDR3 is TGCGCCAGCAGCTTTAGCGGGAGGCTCCAAGAGACCCAGTACTTC. Looking up the rest from reference TRBV5-1 and TRBJ2-5 gives the full variable domain: KAGVTQTPRYLIKTRGQQVTLSCSPISGHRSVSWYQQTPGQGLQFLFEYFSETQRNKGNFPGRFSGRQFSNSRSEMNVSTLELGDSALYLCASSFSGRLQETQYFGPGTRLLVL.

This sequence joins TRBV28 and TRBJ1-1; D is unresolved. This CDR3 is 13 amino acids long. Per germline, CDR1 MDHEN and CDR2 SYDVKM. The V end lost 5 bases, the J end lost 5 bases, and 12 bases lay between the germline ends. This chain's CDR3 is CASSEPGKTEAFF. CDR3 DNA: TGTGCCAGCAGTGAGCCCGGGAAGACTGAAGCTTTCTTT.

The V gene is TRBV5-1, the J gene TRBJ2-3; D unresolved. V lost 0 bases and J 2 bases, leaving 16 bases between the germline ends. The germline V gene encodes CDR1 SGHRS and CDR2 YFSETQ. This CDR3 region has 17 residues. This CDR3 is CASSLGVAAPFTDTQYF. The CDR3 DNA reads TGCGCCAGCAGCTTGGGGGTCGCGGCACCCTTCACAGATACGCAGTATTTT.

V and J are TRBV25-1 and TRBJ2-5, with D maybe TRBD2 (9 bases). Germline V gene data show CDR1 as MGHDK and CDR2 as SYGVNS. The CDR3 contains 18 residues. V dropped 3 bases and J dropped 5 bases, with 25 bases sitting between them. CDR3 sequence (DNA): TGTGCCAGCAGTGAGTCGCGGCTAGCGGGACAGGAGGCGGAGACCCAGTACTTC. It is translated as CASSESRLAGQEAETQYF. Together with reference TRBV25-1 and TRBJ2-5, the CDR3 gives the full variable domain: EADIYQTPRYLVIGTGKKITLECSQTMGHDKMYWYQQDPGMELHLIHYSYGVNSTEKGDLSSESTVSRIRTEHFPLTLESARPSHTSQYLCASSESRLAGQEAETQYFGPGTRLLVL.

This chain joins TRBV28 and TRBJ1-5; TRBD1 agrees at 8 bases. Trimming took 7 bases from V and 0 from J; bases not matched to a gene: 20. Germline V gene sequence: CDR1 MDHEN, CDR2 SYDVKM. The CDR3 contains 20 residues. Written as DNA, the CDR3 is TGTGCCAGCATGGGCTCAACCGGGACAGGTGGGGTATATAGCAATCAGCCCCAGCATTTT. Translated, it gives CASMGSTGTGGVYSNQPQHF.

The sample holds one count of this clone. J is TRBJ2-1 and V is TRBV6-1, with 10 positions matching TRBD2. CDR1 is MNHNS, CDR2 SASEGT, per germline. The CDR3 is 15 amino acids. V was clipped by 8 bases and J by 8 bases; unmatched bases: 12. The CDR3: CASFSWASGSDEQFF. The DNA for the CDR3 is TGTGCCAGCTTTTCTTGGGCTAGCGGGAGCGATGAGCAGTTCTTC.

The rearrangement uses TRBV5-1 and TRBJ2-2, with TRBD1 identical over 8 bases. The V gene's germline CDR1 is SGHRS and CDR2 YFSETQ. The CDR3 spans 14 residues. J was trimmed by 5 bases and V by 9 bases; bases with no gene match: 9. This CDR3 is CATNVGQATGELFF. In DNA form, the CDR3 reads TGCGCCACCAATGTGGGACAGGCTACCGGGGAGCTGTTTTTT.